This is a list of T cell receptor beta chains from one sample in a study of early T cells in non-severe SARS-CoV-2 infection. One entry per CDR3 protein results from TCRdb running MiXCR on the 5' RACE reads. The top ten clones hold more than 15% of a sample with some 40,000 distinct CDR3 sequences, about 12% of them seen once. Sequencing input: whole blood. The receptors stem from an adult who was a healthcare worker with PCR-confirmed SARS-CoV-2 infection or an uninfected control (not recorded which). The CDR3 runs from the conserved cysteine through the conserved F or W. A D gene is named only where the DNA matches it firmly. The size entry is marked missing in some rows and otherwise reads once, few, many or a size class.

j_call | cdr3_length | v_call | clone_size | d_call | cdr3_nt | cdr3_aa
TRBJ2-1 | 13 | TRBV11-1 | . | . | TGTGCCAGCAGCACCCCCCCGGGGAATGAGCAGTTCTTC | CASSTPPGNEQFF
TRBJ2-2 | 16 | TRBV2 | many | . | TGTGCCAGCAGTGAAGTGGGCGGGAAGAACACCGGGGAGCTGTTTTTT | CASSEVGGKNTGELFF
TRBJ2-2 | 15 | TRBV7-3 | few | . | TGTGCCAGCAGCTTAAACAGGAGGGGCAGCGGGGAGCTGTTTTTT | CASSLNRRGSGELFF
TRBJ2-1 | 15 | TRBV3-1 | few | TRBD2 | TGTGCCAGCATCCTAGCGGGAGCCGGGTACAATGAGCAGTTCTTC | CASILAGAGYNEQFF
TRBJ2-5 | 11 | TRBV29-1 | few | . | TGCAGCGCGAAAGAGCGGGAGACCCAGTACTTC | CSAKERETQYF
TRBJ2-3 | 15 | TRBV18 | . | . | TGTGCCAGCTCACCACCGGTACAGGGAACAGATACGCAGTATTTT | CASSPPVQGTDTQYF
TRBJ1-5 | 14 | TRBV20-1 | many | . | TGCAGTGCCGGCGGGACTGATAGCAATCAGCCCCAGCATTTT | CSAGGTDSNQPQHF
TRBJ1-5 | 16 | TRBV19 | many | . | TGTGCCAGTAGTATGCGTACGGTTATCAGCAATCAGCCCCAGCATTTT | CASSMRTVISNQPQHF
TRBJ2-1 | 15 | TRBV7-3 | . | TRBD2 | TGTGCCAGCAGCTTATCTAGCGGGAGAAAGGAGGAGCAGTTCTTC | CASSLSSGRKEEQFF
TRBJ2-2 | 13 | TRBV29-1 | many | TRBD1 | TGCAGCGTTCGGACAGGAGACACCGGGGAGCTGTTTTTT | CSVRTGDTGELFF
TRBJ1-5 | 14 | TRBV4-1 | . | . | TGCGCCAGCAGCTTAGATCCAGCCAATCAGCCCCAGCATTTT | CASSLDPANQPQHF
TRBJ2-3 | 14 | TRBV2 | few | . | TGTGCCAGCAGTGAAAGTAGAGGCACAGATACGCAGTATTTT | CASSESRGTDTQYF
TRBJ2-5 | 11 | TRBV28 | many | . | TGTGCCAGCAGTCCCCTGAAGACCCAGTACTTC | CASSPLKTQYF
TRBJ1-1 | 13 | TRBV7-9 | many | . | TGTGCCAGCAGCCCCCGGGAGGCCACTGAAGCTTTCTTT | CASSPREATEAFF
TRBJ1-2 | 15 | TRBV7-9 | many | TRBD1 | TGTGCCAGCAGCTTACAAGGGGGCAAGAACTATGGCTACACCTTC | CASSLQGGKNYGYTF
TRBJ2-2 | 12 | TRBV9 | few | . | TGTGCCAGCAGCGTTAATCCGGGGGAGCTGTTTTTT | CASSVNPGELFF
TRBJ2-7 | 13 | TRBV5-4 | . | . | TGTGCCAGCAGCTTGGGGGGCCCAGGGGAGCAGTACTTC | CASSLGGPGEQYF
TRBJ2-3 | 12 | TRBV30 | . | . | TGTGCCTGGAGTCCCCCTCGAGATACGCAGTATTTT | CAWSPPRDTQYF
TRBJ2-3 | 12 | TRBV4-3 | . | . | TGCGCCAGCAGCCAAGTTGGGAAGCATCTGTATTTT | CASSQVGKHLYF
TRBJ2-1 | 14 | TRBV12-3/TRBV12-4 | few | TRBD1 | TGTGCCAGCAGAGGGGGGACAGGGCATTATGAGCAGTTCTTC | CASRGGTGHYEQFF
TRBJ1-4 | 13 | TRBV29-1 | few | . | TGCAGCGTTGAGACCGACGATAATGAAAAACTGTTTTTT | CSVETDDNEKLFF
TRBJ2-7 | 15 | TRBV20-1 | . | . | TGCAGTGCTAGTCCGCCGGGCCGGGCTGTTTACGAGCAGTACTTC | CSASPPGRAVYEQYF
TRBJ2-5 | 13 | TRBV12-3/TRBV12-4 | . | . | TGTGCCAGCAGCAAGGACATCGAGGAGACCCAGTACTTC | CASSKDIEETQYF
TRBJ1-2 | 16 | TRBV25-1 | many | . | TGTGCCAGCAGTGAATATATTCATTGGCAGGGAAATGGCTACACCTTC | CASSEYIHWQGNGYTF
TRBJ1-2 | 13 | TRBV20-1 | few | . | TGCAGTGCTCACTTTGGAGCCACCAATGGCTACACCTTC | CSAHFGATNGYTF
TRBJ2-5 | 13 | TRBV11-2 | many | TRBD2 | TGTGCCAGCAGTCCTGCGGGGGGGGAGACCCAGTACTTC | CASSPAGGETQYF
TRBJ2-5 | 16 | TRBV28 | . | . | TGTGCCAGCCGCCTTAATGGCGGCCAATACCAAGAGACCCAGTACTTC | CASRLNGGQYQETQYF
TRBJ1-1 | 13 | TRBV6-5 | few | . | TGTGCCAGCAGTCGCGGACCCAGCTGGGGAACTTTCTTT | CASSRGPSWGTFF
TRBJ2-1 | 13 | TRBV29-1 | few | . | TGCAGCGTTTGGGGATATCGTCTTCAAGGGCAGTTCTTC | CSVWGYRLQGQFF
TRBJ2-7 | 15 | TRBV7-8 | many | TRBD2 | TGTGCCAGCAGCTTAGCGACTAGCGAATTCTACGAGCAGTACTTC | CASSLATSEFYEQYF
TRBJ1-5 | 16 | TRBV28 | . | . | TGTGCCAGCAGTTTATGGAATGAAGGCCGCAATCAGCCCCAGCATTTT | CASSLWNEGRNQPQHF
TRBJ2-6 | 16 | TRBV10-3 | many | . | TGTGCCATCAATACCTTGATCCGGCCTGGGGCCAACGTCCTGACTTTC | CAINTLIRPGANVLTF
TRBJ2-7 | 16 | TRBV6-2/TRBV6-3 | . | . | TGTGCCAGCAGTTACGGAGGGAGTAAAAGCTCCTACGAGCAGTACTTC | CASSYGGSKSSYEQYF
TRBJ2-1 | 15 | TRBV20-1 | many | . | TGCAGTGCTAGAGATAGTAGGACGGCCTACAATGAGCAGTTCTTC | CSARDSRTAYNEQFF
TRBJ1-3 | 17 | TRBV21-1 | . | . | TGTGCCAGCGGTTCCCGCGGGGGGAAACCCTCTGGAAACACCATATATTTT | CASGSRGGKPSGNTIYF
TRBJ2-7 | 14 | TRBV29-1 | few | . | TGCAGCGTTGTATATCCTCAGAGCTCCTACGAGCAGTACTTC | CSVVYPQSSYEQYF
TRBJ1-4 | 18 | TRBV5-6 | . | TRBD1 | TGTGCCAGCAGCTATTCACCGGGACAGGGTGCAACTAATGAAAAACTGTTTTTT | CASSYSPGQGATNEKLFF
TRBJ1-2 | 12 | TRBV9 | many | . | TGTGCCAGCAGCTCCGGACGAGGTGGCTACACCTTC | CASSSGRGGYTF
TRBJ1-2 | 20 | TRBV29-1 | many | TRBD1 | TGCAGCGTTGAAGATACAGGGGGCGACCAAAACCCCAGGGGACTCTATGGCTACACCTTC | CSVEDTGGDQNPRGLYGYTF
TRBJ2-7 | 13 | TRBV6-2/TRBV6-3 | few | TRBD2 | TGTGCCAGCACCGATACTAGCGTGTACGAGCAGTACTTC | CASTDTSVYEQYF
TRBJ1-2 | 12 | TRBV20-1 | . | TRBD1 | TGCAGTGCCCCGGACAGGGGCTATGGCTACACCTTC | CSAPDRGYGYTF
TRBJ1-1 | 14 | TRBV12-3/TRBV12-4 | many | TRBD1 | TGTGCCAGCAGTTCCCAGGGGGAGGATACTGAAGCTTTCTTT | CASSSQGEDTEAFF
TRBJ1-1 | 13 | TRBV29-1 | . | . | TGCAGCGTTGGAGTCAACATGAACACTGAAGCTTTCTTT | CSVGVNMNTEAFF
TRBJ2-1 | 12 | TRBV6-2/TRBV6-3 | many | . | TGTGCCAGCAGGGACGACACAGATGAGCAGTTCTTC | CASRDDTDEQFF
TRBJ1-4 | 17 | TRBV5-5 | many | . | TGTGCCAGCAGCCTGTCAGGCGGACAGCCAACTAATGAAAAACTGTTTTTT | CASSLSGGQPTNEKLFF
TRBJ2-5 | 15 | TRBV10-3 | . | . | TGTGCCATCAGTGATAGAAATGGCAGGGAAGAGACCCAGTACTTC | CAISDRNGREETQYF
TRBJ2-5 | 15 | TRBV7-2 | . | . | TGTGCCAGCAGCCCCCGCGGGACGGTTGCGGAGACCCAGTACTTC | CASSPRGTVAETQYF
TRBJ2-5 | 11 | TRBV3-1 | . | . | TGTGCCAGCAGCCAATACGTGACCCAGTACTTC | CASSQYVTQYF
TRBJ2-7 | 19 | TRBV25-1 | . | . | TGTGCCAGCAGTGCCCCGCGTGGGGGATCCGGGACGAGCTCCTACGAGCAGTACTTC | CASSAPRGGSGTSSYEQYF
TRBJ2-1 | 11 | TRBV19 | few | TRBD2 | TGTGCCAGTAGTACAGGGAGGGGGCAGTTCTTC | CASSTGRGQFF
TRBJ2-3 | 13 | TRBV3-1 | . | . | TGTGCCAGCAGCCAACCGGGGACAGATACGCAGTATTTT | CASSQPGTDTQYF